These 28 T cell receptor beta chains were all obtained from the same sample, sequenced in a study of CXCR4 blockade with PD-1 therapy in pancreatic cancer. Libraries were prepared by immunoSEQ multiplex PCR; TCRdb keeps only in-frame clonotypes and omits some of them. The profile covers 5,000 to 6,500 clones, with less than 40% appearing a single time and around 13% taken by the ten largest. The sample consisted of tumor tissue. Source of these receptors: a human donor with pancreatic ductal adenocarcinoma.

This clone is medium-sized (0.01 to 0.1%) by share. The chain links TRBV12-2 to TRBJ2-1; no DNA check was done on the table's D call, TRBD2. TRBV12-2 is listed as a pseudogene. This CDR3 is 15 amino acids long. The CDR3 coding sequence is TGTGCCATCCAAGCGGGTACGGCGAAATACAATGAGCAGTTCTTC. As protein: CAIQAGTAKYNEQFF.

This clone is deemed medium-sized (0.01 to 0.1%). The chain links TRBV9 to TRBJ1-1; no clear D. CDR1 and CDR2 from the germline V gene are SGDLS and YYNGEE. This CDR3 comprises 14 residues. V was clipped by 0 bases and J by 1 base, with 7 bases between them. The CDR3, as DNA: TGTGCCAGCAGCGTAGTATCAGGGAACACTGAAGCTTTCTTT. Its protein is CASSVVSGNTEAFF.

This clone was seen more than once but under ten times. The chain uses TRBV6-8 and TRBJ1-1; D possibly corresponds to TRBD1 (5 bases). With 8 bases removed from V and 3 bases from J, the gap between germline ends came to 13 bases. Germline V lookup: CDR1 MNHGY, CDR2 SAAAGT. This CDR3 spans 13 amino acids. CDR3 sequence (DNA): TGTGCCAGCCGGTGGGGCAGGGACACTGAAGCTTTCTTT. Amino acids: CASRWGRDTEAFF.

The V gene is TRBV19, the J gene TRBJ2-2, with 8 bases aligning to TRBD1. Germline lookup yields CDR1 LNHDA and CDR2 SQIVND (reference sequence). V gave up 4 bases and J gave up 7 bases; unmatched junction bases: 11. The CDR3 length is 16 residues. The CDR3 reads CASSTQDRVRGGELFF. DNA of the CDR3: TGTGCCAGTAGTACCCAGGACAGGGTCCGCGGCGGGGAGCTGTTTTTT.

The J gene is TRBJ1-2, the V gene TRBV28, with D tentatively TRBD1 (6 bases). The CDR3 is 14 residues long. Germline-derived CDR1 and CDR2 are MDHEN and SYDVKM. The V end was cut by 3 bases, the J end by 2 bases, with 10 bases between. CDR3 loop: CASSFPTGNYGYTF. CDR3 nucleotides: TGTGCCAGCAGTTTCCCAACAGGGAACTATGGCTACACCTTC.

This chain joins TRBV19 and TRBJ1-1; D is perhaps TRBD1 (5 bases). Trimming left V 0 bases short and J 4 bases short, with 12 bases between. CDR3 size: 15 residues. Germline CDR1 LNHDA, CDR2 SQIVND (reference sequence). The DNA of the CDR3 is TGTGCCAGTAGTATAGATAGGGGAGAGGGCACTGAAGCTTTCTTT. It codes for CASSIDRGEGTEAFF.

By share of the sample, this clone is medium-sized. The chain is built from TRBV9 and TRBJ1-2; no clear D gene. The CDR3 runs to 14 residues. CDR1 and CDR2 from the germline V gene are SGDLS and YYNGEE. Trimming left V 4 bases short and J 7 bases short, with 17 bases between. CDR3: CASSLREQSGGYTF. The CDR3 DNA is TGTGCCAGCAGCCTGAGGGAACAGTCGGGTGGCTACACCTTC.

In this sample, this clone turned up once. CDR3 residues: CSGATQGNTEAFF. CDR3 in DNA: TGCAGCGGGGCAACGCAGGGGAACACTGAAGCTTTCTTT. V and J are TRBV29-1 and TRBJ1-1, with D possibly TRBD1 on 5 matching bases. The CDR3 contains 13 residues. V shed 7 bases and J shed 1 base, with 13 bases lying between them. CDR1 and CDR2 (germline): SQVTM, ANQGSEA. Supplemented by reference TRBV29-1 and TRBJ1-1, the full variable domain reads SAVISQKPSRDICQRGTSLTIQCQVDSQVTMMFWYRQQPGQSLTLIATANQGSEATYESGFVIDKFPISRPNLTFSTLTVSNMSPEDSSIYLCSGATQGNTEAFFGQGTRLTVV.

The chain employs TRBV28 and TRBJ1-1; D gene unclear. V lost 2 bases and J 1 base, leaving 11 bases between the germline ends. Per germline, CDR1 MDHEN and CDR2 SYDVKM. The CDR3 covers 15 residues. The CDR3 region is CASSLAGPQNTEAFF. DNA for the CDR3: TGTGCCAGCAGTTTAGCCGGGCCACAGAACACTGAAGCTTTCTTT.

The CDR3 DNA sequence: TGCGCCAGCAGCCAAGGTGGCTCGCAGGGGAACTACGAGCAGTACTTC. It is translated as CASSQGGSQGNYEQYF. The rearrangement uses TRBV4-1 and TRBJ2-7; D may be TRBD1 (6 bases). CDR1 is MGHRA, CDR2 YSYEKL, per germline. The CDR3 has 16 amino acids. Trimming took off 1 base at V and 3 bases at J, with 16 bases between the two ends.

This clone was observed many times. The chain recombines TRBV27 with TRBJ2-1; 11 bases agree with TRBD2. Trimming at V came to 10 bases and at J to 4 bases, leaving 9 bases not matched to a gene. The CDR3 has 15 residues. Looked up from germline, CDR1 is MNHEY and CDR2 is SMNVEV (reference sequence). CDR3 in amino acids: CATGLTSGAYNEQFF. The CDR3, as DNA: TGTGCCACCGGATTGACTAGCGGGGCGTACAATGAGCAGTTCTTC.

This clone was seen only once. This sequence joins TRBV29-1 and TRBJ1-1, with 9 bases lining up with TRBD1. Looked up from germline, CDR1 is SQVTM and CDR2 is ANQGSEA. This CDR3 has 12 residues. The V segment lost 6 bases and the J segment 10 bases; nucleotides outside the gene matches: 9. For the CDR3, the DNA is TGCAGCGTGGGGGGGACAGGGTCTGCAGCTTTCTTT. It specifies CSVGGTGSAAFF.

The chain recombines TRBV19 with TRBJ2-1, with 9 positions matching TRBD1. Germline CDR1 LNHDA, CDR2 SQIVND (reference sequence). The CDR3 is 14 amino acids. J was trimmed by 7 bases and V by 5 bases; bases with no gene match: 6. The CDR3, as DNA: TGTGCCAGTAGTTCGACAGGGGGTAGGAATGAGCAGTTCTTC. Its translation: CASSSTGGRNEQFF.

V usage is TRBV5-1 and J usage is TRBJ2-7, with 9 bases that match TRBD1. Germline lookup yields CDR1 SGHRS and CDR2 YFSETQ. The trim removed 2 bases at V and 2 bases at J, leaving 8 bases unmatched. This CDR3 comprises 16 residues. The CDR3 here is CASSLQPGQGTYEQYF. The CDR3 bases are TGCGCCAGCAGCTTACAGCCGGGACAGGGAACCTACGAGCAGTACTTC. Looking up the rest from reference TRBV5-1 and TRBJ2-7 gives the full variable domain: KAGVTQTPRYLIKTRGQQVTLSCSPISGHRSVSWYQQTPGQGLQFLFEYFSETQRNKGNFPGRFSGRQFSNSRSEMNVSTLELGDSALYLCASSLQPGQGTYEQYFGPGTRLTVT.

This clone was seen only once. The rearrangement uses TRBV28 and TRBJ2-7; a possible D gene is TRBD2 (6 bases). The germline V gene has CDR1 MDHEN and CDR2 SYDVKM. Trimming removed 5 bases at V and 7 bases at J, with 21 bases between. The CDR3 is 15 residues long. CDR3 DNA sequence: TGTGCCAGCAGTGCAAGACTAGGTCCCTCAGCGGAGCAGTACTTC. Protein sequence: CASSARLGPSAEQYF.

The J gene is TRBJ1-4, the V gene TRBV15, with a weak D call TRBD1 (5 bases). V gave up 5 bases and J gave up 4 bases, with 23 bases separating them. CDR1 LNHNV and CDR2 YYDKDF come from the germline V gene (reference sequence). CDR3 length: 18 amino acids. CDR3 nucleotide sequence: TGTGCCACCAGCGCAGATCGAAGTTTTTCAGGGCGTAATGAAAAACTGTTTTTT. Translation gives CATSADRSFSGRNEKLFF. Complete variable domain (other parts from reference TRBV15 and TRBJ1-4): DAMVIQNPRYQVTQFGKPVTLSCSQTLNHNVMYWYQQKSSQAPKLLFHYYDKDFNNEADTPDNFQSRRPNTSFCFLDIRSPGLGDTAMYLCATSADRSFSGRNEKLFFGSGTQLSVL.

By share of the sample, this clone is medium-sized. The chain employs TRBV11-3 and TRBJ1-2, with D possibly TRBD1 on 5 matching bases. Deletions cut 5 bases from V and 9 bases from J, with 22 bases between. CDR1 and CDR2 (germline): SGHNT, YENEEA. The CDR3 totals 15 residues. The CDR3 region is CASSPTVGREKRYTF. In DNA form, the CDR3 reads TGTGCCAGCAGCCCCACTGTCGGCAGGGAGAAGCGCTACACCTTC.

The rearrangement links TRBV19 to TRBJ2-1; D unclear. Germline-derived CDR1 and CDR2 are LNHDA and SQIVND (reference sequence). This CDR3 region has 16 residues. Trimming took off 2 bases at V and 2 bases at J, with 13 bases between the two ends. Here the CDR3 DNA reads TGTGCCAGTAGTATAAACGCCACAACCACCTACAATGAGCAGTTCTTC. This translates into CASSINATTTYNEQFF. Based on the CDR3 plus reference TRBV19 and TRBJ2-1, the full variable domain is DGGITQSPKYLFRKEGQNVTLSCEQNLNHDAMYWYRQDPGQGLRLIYYSQIVNDFQKGDIAEGYSVSREKKESFPLTVTSAQKNPTAFYLCASSINATTTYNEQFFGPGTRLTVL.

The chain carries TRBV10-1 and TRBJ2-7, with D unclear. V lost 7 bases and J 2 bases, leaving 9 bases between the germline ends. The CDR3 is made up of 12 amino acids. Germline V gives CDR1 WNHNN, CDR2 SYGVQD (reference sequence). CDR3 in DNA: TGCGCCAGCAAGAAGGGAACCTACGAGCAGTACTTC. Encoded protein: CASKKGTYEQYF.

This clone came up a few times. The chain uses TRBV6-8 and TRBJ2-1; 11 nucleotides agree with TRBD2. The trim removed 6 bases at V and 7 bases at J, leaving 8 bases unmatched. CDR1 is MNHGY and CDR2 is SAAAGT in the germline V gene. The CDR3 spans 15 residues. The CDR3 reads CASRETSGSMNEQFF. CDR3 nucleotides: TGTGCCAGCAGGGAAACTAGCGGGAGTATGAATGAGCAGTTCTTC.

The CDR3 DNA is TGTGCCAGCAGTTTCTCCGACGGATACTATGGCTACACCTTC. Translation gives CASSFSDGYYGYTF. The rearrangement uses TRBV28 and TRBJ1-2; D ambiguous. The V gene's germline CDR1 is MDHEN and CDR2 SYDVKM. V was clipped by 3 bases and J by 3 bases, with 11 bases between them. The CDR3 length is 14 residues.

This clone is labeled large (0.1 to 1%). Relative to the germline gene, one junction end is altered; a read error may explain this. The genes are TRBV6-8 and TRBJ2-1, with D possibly being TRBD1 (7 bases). Germline CDR1 reads MNHGY; CDR2 reads SAAAGT. The CDR3 totals 15 residues. The CDR3 DNA reads as TGTGCCATCAGTGGTCGGGGCAGGGGGGCAAATGAGCAGTTCTTC. Protein: CAISGRGRGANEQFF.

This clone was seen a few times. This chain connects TRBV28 to TRBJ1-4; a possible D gene is TRBD1 (5 bases). The germline V and J ends were trimmed by 6 bases and 7 bases, with 18 bases remaining between them. The germline V gene has CDR1 MDHEN and CDR2 SYDVKM. CDR3 length: 15 residues. The CDR3 DNA reads as TGTGCCAGCAGCGGGGCGGGTGGTGGTGGTGAAAAACTGTTTTTT. Translated, it gives CASSGAGGGGEKLFF.

V usage is TRBV29-1 and J usage is TRBJ1-2, with D hard to call. Looked up from germline, CDR1 is SQVTM and CDR2 is ANQGSEA. The CDR3 is 16 amino acids. Trimming removed 3 bases from V and 4 bases from J, with 21 bases in between. CDR3 sequence reads: CSVDSVGRTLSYGYTF. CDR3 in DNA: TGCAGCGTTGATTCGGTCGGCAGAACCTTGAGCTATGGCTACACCTTC.

This clone was found a few times. The chain links TRBV9 to TRBJ1-1; weak D call: TRBD1 (5 bases). The germline V gene has CDR1 SGDLS and CDR2 YYNGEE. CDR3 length: 14 amino acids. Trimming removed 2 bases at V and 5 bases at J, with 13 bases between. CDR3 coding DNA: TGTGCCAGCAGCGTCCACTTCGGGGGTACTGAAGCTTTCTTT. Encoded protein: CASSVHFGGTEAFF. The full variable domain, with the rest looked up from reference TRBV9 and TRBJ1-1, is DSGVTQTPKHLITATGQRVTLRCSPRSGDLSVYWYQQSLDQGLQFLIQYYNGEERAKGNILERFSAQQFPDLHSELNLSSLELGDSALYFCASSVHFGGTEAFFGQGTRLTVV.

This chain joins TRBV28 and TRBJ1-5; D is perhaps TRBD1 (5 bases). The V and J ends lost 11 bases and 4 bases respectively, with 15 bases between them. The CDR3 extends over 13 amino acids. Germline-derived CDR1 and CDR2 are MDHEN and SYDVKM. Here the CDR3 reads CAADVRGNQPQHF. CDR3 sequence (DNA): TGTGCCGCGGATGTACGGGGGAATCAGCCCCAGCATTTT.

This clone was found many times. V gene TRBV7-4 combines with J gene TRBJ2-2; no definite D call. V was shortened by 5 bases and J by 4 bases, with 11 bases between the two germline ends. Germline CDR1 is SGHVT and CDR2 is SQSDAQ. This CDR3 has 14 residues. The DNA of the CDR3 is TGTGCCAGCAGCCCGACGAGCGTCACCGGGGAGCTGTTTTTT. It specifies CASSPTSVTGELFF.

The chain uses TRBV11-3 and TRBJ1-2, with a weak D call TRBD1 (6 bases). Germline lookup yields CDR1 SGHNT and CDR2 YENEEA. Between the trimmed V and J ends, which lost 0 bases and 4 bases, there was a span of 12 bases. This CDR3 is 15 amino acids long. DNA for the CDR3: TGTGCCAGCAGCTTAGAAGGACAGAACCTCTATGGCTACACCTTC. Its translation: CASSLEGQNLYGYTF.